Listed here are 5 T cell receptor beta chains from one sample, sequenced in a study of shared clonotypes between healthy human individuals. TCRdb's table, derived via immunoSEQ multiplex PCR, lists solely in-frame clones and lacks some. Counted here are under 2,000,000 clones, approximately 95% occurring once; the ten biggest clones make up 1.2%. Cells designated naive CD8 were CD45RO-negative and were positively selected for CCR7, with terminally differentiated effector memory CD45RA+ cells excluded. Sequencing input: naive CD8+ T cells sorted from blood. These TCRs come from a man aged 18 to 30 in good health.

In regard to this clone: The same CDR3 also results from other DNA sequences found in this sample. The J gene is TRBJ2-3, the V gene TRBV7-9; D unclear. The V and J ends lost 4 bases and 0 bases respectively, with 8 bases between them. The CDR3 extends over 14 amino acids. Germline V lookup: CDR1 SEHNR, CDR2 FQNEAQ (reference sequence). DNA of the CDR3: TGTGCCAGCAGCTCCCGACTGAGCACAGATACGCAGTATTTT. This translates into CASSSRLSTDTQYF.

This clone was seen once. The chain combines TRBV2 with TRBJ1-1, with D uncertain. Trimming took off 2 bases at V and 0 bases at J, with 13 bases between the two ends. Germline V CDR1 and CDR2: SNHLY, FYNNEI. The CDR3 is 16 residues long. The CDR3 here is CASSERHLSMNTEAFF. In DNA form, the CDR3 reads TGTGCCAGCAGTGAAAGACACCTCTCTATGAACACTGAAGCTTTCTTT.

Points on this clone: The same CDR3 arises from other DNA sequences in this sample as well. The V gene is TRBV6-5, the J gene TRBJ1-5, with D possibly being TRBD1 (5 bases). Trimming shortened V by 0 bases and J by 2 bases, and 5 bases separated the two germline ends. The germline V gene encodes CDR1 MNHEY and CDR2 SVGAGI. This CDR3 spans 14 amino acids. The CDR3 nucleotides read TGTGCCAGCAGTTACTCGGGGGGCAATCAGCCCCAGCATTTT. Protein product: CASSYSGGNQPQHF.

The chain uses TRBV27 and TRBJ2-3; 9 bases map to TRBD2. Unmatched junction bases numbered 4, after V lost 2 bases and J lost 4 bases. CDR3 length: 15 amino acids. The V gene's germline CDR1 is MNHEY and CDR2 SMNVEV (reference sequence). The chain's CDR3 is CASSLLAGISDTQYF. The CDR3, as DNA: TGTGCCAGCAGTTTACTAGCGGGGATTTCAGATACGCAGTATTTT.

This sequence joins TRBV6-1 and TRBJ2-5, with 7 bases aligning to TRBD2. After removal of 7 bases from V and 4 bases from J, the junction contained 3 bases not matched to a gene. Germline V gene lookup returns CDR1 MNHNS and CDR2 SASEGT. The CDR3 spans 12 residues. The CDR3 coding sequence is TGTGCCAGCATTGGGGGGGGAGAGACCCAGTACTTC. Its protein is CASIGGGETQYF.